This T cell receptor beta chain appears in the sequencing data of a study of shared clonotypes between healthy human individuals. Measured with immunoSEQ multiplex PCR; TCRdb has only the in-frame clones, and not every one. The sample yields about 2.4 million clones, more than 90% seen once. There are 16 residues in the CDR3. Germline CDR1 MNHEY, CDR2 SMNVEV (reference sequence). V lost 3 bases to trimming and J lost 1 base, with 10 bases between them. Sequencing was carried out using naive CD4+ T cells sorted from blood. Indicated subset: CD45RA+ positively selected. The genes are TRBV27 and TRBJ2-6, with a tentative D call TRBD1 (5 bases). This TCR came from a man aged 18-30 years in good health. The CDR3, as DNA: TGTGCCAGCAGTTTTGCCAGGGTTTCTGGGGCCAACGTCCTGACTTTC. Its protein product is CASSFARVSGANVLTF.